The following is a TCR beta chain sequence with its context. Its antigen is not identified. This sample is drawn from a study of OX40 agonist ivuxolimab in advanced cancers. The CDR3 covers 13 residues. The V and J ends lost 6 bases and 3 bases, in that order; junction bases with no gene match: 4. Germline-derived CDR1 and CDR2 are LNHDA and SQIVND (reference sequence). Broader study findings: The authors also found low normalized T-cell clonal expansion in some nonresponders.

Profiled with immunoSEQ multiplex PCR; TCRdb holds only in-frame clones, not every one. The sample holds approximately 90,000 clones, 70% to 90% seen once. This sequence joins TRBV19 and TRBJ2-5, with 7 bases matching TRBD1. The TCR was taken from an adult with an advanced solid tumor such as melanoma, head and neck, liver or kidney cancer. Source: CD4+ or CD8+ T cells sorted from blood, taken in a trial of the OX40 agonist ivuxolimab. In DNA, the CDR3 is TGTGCCAGTAGCCTCAGGGGGAAAGAGACCCAGTACTTC. It translates to CASSLRGKETQYF. The variable domain in full, with the rest retrieved from reference TRBV19 and TRBJ2-5, is DGGITQSPKYLFRKEGQNVTLSCEQNLNHDAMYWYRQDPGQGLRLIYYSQIVNDFQKGDIAEGYSVSREKKESFPLTVTSAQKNPTAFYLCASSLRGKETQYFGPGTRLLVL.